The 8 T cell receptor beta chains presented below share a single source sample, sequenced in a study of molecular identifiers for immune sequencing clone quantification. TCRdb re-called the PCR reads with MiXCR, one entry per CDR3 protein. The sample carries 400,000 to 600,000 distinct CDR3 sequences, around 21% recorded once. The sequenced sample consisted of naive CD8+ T cells from blood, with Jurkat cell RNA spiked in. The subset denotes: FACS-sorted CD8+CD4-CCR7+CD45RA+ naive T cells. These receptors were taken from a human donor in good health. Some libraries in this study had Jurkat cell RNA spiked in.

The CDR3 DNA reads as TGTGCCAGCAGCTGGGGGTCTGAGGAGCTGTTTTTT. It translates to CASSWGSEELFF. This chain connects TRBV7-9 to TRBJ2-2, with D possibly being TRBD1 or TRBD2 (5 bases each). Between the trimmed V and J ends, which lost 4 bases and 10 bases, there was a span of 10 bases. CDR1 and CDR2 from the germline V gene are SEHNR and FQNEAQ (reference sequence). The CDR3 is made up of 12 amino acids.

Comments on this clonotype: Its ends do not fully match the called genes, so a read error is possible. V is TRBV5-3 and J is TRBJ2-5; 8 bases fit TRBD2. TRBV5-3 carries the ORF label, with uncertain function. The CDR3 has 14 residues. DNA of the CDR3: TGTGCCAGCAGCTTGGGACTAGATAGGGAGACCCAGTACTTC. It yields the protein CASSLGLDRETQYF.

J is TRBJ1-2 and V is TRBV27, with 9 bases fitting TRBD1. The germline V gene encodes CDR1 MNHEY and CDR2 SMNVEV (reference sequence). V dropped 3 bases and J dropped 4; count of bases not matched to a gene: 6. There are 15 residues in the CDR3. The CDR3 spells CASSFAGQGAYGYTF. The CDR3 DNA reads TGTGCCAGCAGTTTCGCGGGACAGGGTGCCTATGGCTACACCTTC.

This clonotype has only a few counts. The genes are TRBV7-9 and TRBJ2-2; 9 bases are shared with TRBD1. From germline, CDR1 is SEHNR and CDR2 FQNEAQ (reference sequence). This CDR3 has 19 amino acids. V lost 4 bases and J lost 2; bases outside the gene matches: 14. The CDR3 sequence: CASSSEGTGRTINTGELFF. CDR3 sequence (DNA): TGTGCCAGCAGCTCCGAAGGGACAGGGCGCACCATCAACACCGGGGAGCTGTTTTTT. Complete variable domain (other parts from reference TRBV7-9 and TRBJ2-2): DTGVSQNPRHKITKRGQNVTFRCDPISEHNRLYWYRQTLGQGPEFLTYFQNEAQLEKSRLLSDRFSAERPKGSFSTLEIQRTEQGDSAMYLCASSSEGTGRTINTGELFFGEGSRLTVL.

The sample holds a few counts of this clonotype. The rearrangement joins TRBV19 to TRBJ1-6; perhaps TRBD1 as D (6 bases). Germline V gene data show CDR1 as LNHDA and CDR2 as SQIVND (reference sequence). The CDR3 is made up of 15 amino acids. Trimming cost V 2 bases and J 4 bases, with 9 bases left between them. In DNA form, the CDR3 reads TGTGCCAGTAGTATATTTGGACAGTATAATTCACCCCTCCACTTT. Translating it yields CASSIFGQYNSPLHF.

As regards this clonotype: A read error may produce the germline difference seen at one junction end. The rearrangement links TRBV11-2 to TRBJ2-7; 7 nucleotides match TRBD2. CDR3 length equals 13 residues. Germline V gene lookup returns CDR1 SGHAT and CDR2 FQNNGV. Here the CDR3 DNA reads TGTGCCGGCAGCCCCGGACTAGATTACGAGCAGTACTTC. Protein sequence: CAGSPGLDYEQYF.

Regarding this clonotype: A read error may produce the germline difference seen at one junction end. The V and J genes are TRBV9 and TRBJ2-5, with unresolved D. The CDR3 totals 12 residues. Germline assignment: CDR1 SGDLS and CDR2 YYNGEE. Here the CDR3 DNA reads TGTGCCAGCAGCGACACCCAAGAGACCCGGTACTTC. Protein product: CASSDTQETRYF.

This clonotype appeared many times. This chain connects TRBV6-2 or TRBV6-3 to TRBJ1-1; maybe TRBD1 (5 bases). Trimming cost V 0 bases and J 1 base, with 12 bases left between them. This CDR3 region has 16 residues. Germline CDR1 reads MNHEY; CDR2 reads SVGEGT. The CDR3 nucleotides read TGTGCCAGCAGTTACTCACGGTCAGGGTCGAACACTGAAGCTTTCTTT. It translates to CASSYSRSGSNTEAFF.